This T cell receptor (beta chain) was identified during a study of response to subunit inactivated influenza vaccine. TCRdb reprocessed the RT-PCR reads via MiXCR and lists one record per CDR3 protein. The data hold some 500,000 distinct CDR3 sequences, with roughly 13% observed a single time. V gave up 0 bases and J gave up 5 bases, with 11 bases separating them. The germline gives CDR1 SGDLS, CDR2 YYNGEE. The CDR3 runs to 14 residues. A note on this clonotype: Its antigen remains unidentified.

Findings and caveats of the study: New T cells are recruited in small numbers by each seasonal influenza vaccination, according to the authors' suggestion.

The source was PBMCs from blood, collected about 40 days after vaccination. V is TRBV9 and J is TRBJ2-5; perhaps TRBD2 as D (6 bases). This TCR came from a man between 50 and 59 years old who received an inactivated influenza vaccine. CDR3 residues: CASSVVSSVETQYF. The CDR3 bases are TGTGCCAGCAGCGTAGTTTCTAGCGTGGAGACCCAGTACTTC.